These T cell receptor beta chains were read from a single sample in a study of high-grade serous ovarian cancer treatment subgroups. Assay used: immunoSEQ multiplex PCR; TCRdb lists only in-frame clones, some missing. In the table there are around 15,000 clones, under 85% of which are singletons. Specimen: tumor tissue. These receptors were obtained from a human donor with high-grade serous ovarian cancer. The CDR3 runs from the conserved cysteine through the conserved F or W. A D gene is named only where the DNA matches it firmly. Clone size is not always given. Where it is, it says once, few, many or a class for expanded clones.

>TRBJ1-1|-|TRBV18|few
TGTGCCAGCTCACCGGGGGCAGGGAGGGCGTTAGCTTTCTTT
CASSPGAGRALAFF
>TRBJ1-1|-|TRBV9|-
TGTGCCAGCAGCGTAGTTCCGGGGACTGAAGCTTTCTTT
CASSVVPGTEAFF
>TRBJ1-2|-|TRBV6-5|few
TGTGCCAGCAATGCGAGGATAGGCGGCTACACCTTC
CASNARIGGYTF
>TRBJ2-3|TRBD1|TRBV15|-
TGTGCCACCAGCAGAGAGACAGGGGGCTATACGCAGTATTTT
CATSRETGGYTQYF
>TRBJ2-3|TRBD1|TRBV9|-
TGTGCCAGCAGCGGACTAGCCGGGACAGGGGGCCCAGATACGCAGTATTTT
CASSGLAGTGGPDTQYF
>TRBJ1-6|-|TRBV5-6|-
TGTGCCAGCATAACCGCCAGCGGGTCCTATAATTCACCCCTCCACTTT
CASITASGSYNSPLHF
>TRBJ2-5|TRBD2|TRBV7-2|once
TGTGCCAGCAGCCGGACTAGCGGGGGAACACAAGAGACCCAGTACTTC
CASSRTSGGTQETQYF
>TRBJ2-3|TRBD1|TRBV11-2|few
TGTGCCAGCAGCCTCCGGGACAGGGCCGTAGATACGCAGTATTTT
CASSLRDRAVDTQYF
>TRBJ1-2|-|TRBV7-8|-
TGTGCCAGCAGCCCCCCCAATACACTCGCATCACATGGCTACACCTTC
CASSPPNTLASHGYTF
>TRBJ2-7|-|TRBV15|-
TGTGCCACCAGCAGAGATCGGGGGACCTCAAGCTCCTACGAGCAGTACTTC
CATSRDRGTSSSYEQYF
>TRBJ2-5|-|TRBV30|few
TGTGCCTGGAGTTCCCCGGGACGGGAGACCCAGTACTTC
CAWSSPGRETQYF
>TRBJ2-1|-|TRBV10-3|-
TGTGCCGGGGGAATTAGGAATGAGCAGTTCTTC
CAGGIRNEQFF
>TRBJ1-1|-|TRBV6-6|-
TGTGCCAGCACCCCGGACCCATCTACTGAAGCTTTCTTT
CASTPDPSTEAFF
>TRBJ2-1|-|TRBV19|-
TGTGCCAGTAGTATAGGGGACTCCTACAATGAGCAGTTCTTC
CASSIGDSYNEQFF
>TRBJ1-6|-|TRBV15|-
TGTGCCACCAGCAGAGATCTGGGGAATTCACCCCTCCACTTT
CATSRDLGNSPLHF